This passage covers 32 T cell receptor beta chains from one sample sequenced in a study of blood T cell repertoires in COVID-19. The protocol was immunoSEQ multiplex PCR, while the TCRdb copy is restricted to in-frame clones and leaves out a portion. The table lists approximately 140,000 clones, about 74% of them singletons. Material: peripheral blood. These receptors came from a man aged 45-65 years with acute or convalescent COVID-19.

The genes are TRBV12-1 and TRBJ1-5; the table's D gene call, TRBD1, was not cross checked with the DNA. TRBV12-1 has pseudogene status. This CDR3 has 20 residues. The CDR3, as DNA: TGTGCCAGCAGTTCCCACAGGGGGACAGGGAATCAAGTATGCAATCAGCCCCAGCATTTT. Its protein product is CASSSHRGTGNQVCNQPQHF.

The chain is built from TRBV9 and TRBJ2-5, with 9 nucleotides matching TRBD2. Trimming at V came to 0 bases and at J to 5 bases, leaving 8 bases not matched to a gene. The CDR3 is 16 amino acids. Germline V lookup: CDR1 SGDLS, CDR2 YYNGEE. The CDR3 DNA sequence: TGTGCCAGCAGCGTAGCTGGCGGGGGGGCCCGGGAGACCCAGTACTTC. Protein: CASSVAGGGARETQYF. The full variable domain, rest sourced from reference TRBV9 and TRBJ2-5, is DSGVTQTPKHLITATGQRVTLRCSPRSGDLSVYWYQQSLDQGLQFLIQYYNGEERAKGNILERFSAQQFPDLHSELNLSSLELGDSALYFCASSVAGGGARETQYFGPGTRLLVL.

V usage is TRBV30 and J usage is TRBJ1-5; D may be TRBD1 (6 bases). V dropped 2 bases and J dropped 5 bases, with 10 bases sitting between them. This CDR3 has 13 residues. CDR1 is GTSNPN, CDR2 SVGIG, per germline (reference sequence). The CDR3 bases are TGTGCCTGGAGTCAAGGGGGGGATCAGCCCCAGCATTTT. It codes for CAWSQGGDQPQHF.

The V call is TRBV6-1, the J call TRBJ1-5; D call uncertain. The CDR3 length is 16 residues. Germline assignment: CDR1 MNHNS and CDR2 SASEGT. Trimming left V 1 base short and J 2 bases short, with 12 bases between. The CDR3 DNA follows: TGTGCCAGCAGTGAAGAGCCTTCAAGAGGCAATCAGCCCCAGCATTTT. This codes for CASSEEPSRGNQPQHF.

The chain couples TRBV6-1 to TRBJ2-7; 7 bases agree with TRBD1. Germline trimming cut 2 bases from V and 2 bases from J; bases unmatched to any gene: 6. This CDR3 region has 15 residues. Germline V gene lookup returns CDR1 MNHNS and CDR2 SASEGT. The CDR3 DNA follows: TGTGCCAGCAGTGAAACGGTGACAGGGCCCTACGAGCAGTACGTC. Protein: CASSETVTGPYEQYV.

The V gene is TRBV19, the J gene TRBJ2-7; 9 positions match TRBD1. V lost 3 bases, J lost 1 base, and 7 bases stayed unmatched. Germline-derived CDR1 and CDR2 are LNHDA and SQIVND (reference sequence). The CDR3 consists of 16 residues. The CDR3 DNA follows: TGTGCCAGTAGTATTGGGCTGACAGGGGGGTCCTACGAGCAGTACTTC. Translating gives CASSIGLTGGSYEQYF.

The chain couples TRBV5-8 to TRBJ2-5; TRBD1 matches 11 bases. The ends lost 4 bases at V and 5 bases at J; junction bases unmatched: 7. The CDR3 runs to 15 residues. CDR1 SGHTS and CDR2 YDEGEE come from the germline V gene. For the CDR3, the DNA is TGTGCCAGCAGCCAAGGACAGGGGGCGCGTGAGACCCAGTACTTC. Translation: CASSQGQGARETQYF.

The chain couples TRBV3-1 (or the pseudogene TRBV3-2) to TRBJ1-2; a possible D gene is TRBD1 (6 bases). Germline lookup yields CDR1 LGHDT and CDR2 YNNKEL (reference sequence). The CDR3 has 15 residues. V lost 1 base, J lost 7 bases, and 16 bases lay in between. Written as DNA, the CDR3 is TGTGCCAGCAGCCAAGGACGGGGGGCCGGGAGTGGCTACACCTTC. The encoded protein is CASSQGRGAGSGYTF.

This clone was found a few times. This rearrangement joins TRBV5-6 to TRBJ2-7, with a possible D match to TRBD1 (6 bases). Germline V gene lookup returns CDR1 SGHDT and CDR2 YYEEEE. CDR3 length equals 14 residues. V gave up 4 bases and J gave up 2 bases, with 13 bases separating them. The CDR3 nucleotides are TGTGCCAGCAGCACCCGGGACAAGACCTACGAGCAGTACTTC. As protein: CASSTRDKTYEQYF.

This clone has just one count. The V call is TRBV5-1, the J call TRBJ2-3; possible D gene TRBD1, 5 bases. Trimming took 4 bases from V and 0 from J, leaving 15 bases between them. The CDR3 loop spans 16 amino acids. Germline-derived CDR1 and CDR2 are SGHRS and YFSETQ. The CDR3 loop reads CASSTRQRLSTDTQYF. In DNA form, the CDR3 reads TGCGCCAGCAGCACACGACAGAGACTTAGCACAGATACGCAGTATTTT.

The J gene is TRBJ1-1, the V gene TRBV5-5; no definite D call. The V and J ends lost 0 bases and 8 bases respectively, with 11 bases between them. The CDR3 totals 13 residues. CDR1 is SGHKS and CDR2 is YYEKEE in the germline V gene (reference sequence). This chain's CDR3 is CASSLAGGREAFF. For the CDR3, the DNA is TGTGCCAGCAGCTTGGCCGGTGGGAGGGAAGCTTTCTTT.

The chain links TRBV5-5 to TRBJ1-2, with TRBD1 identical over 7 bases. The length of the CDR3 is 14 residues. The germline CDR1 and CDR2 sequences are SGHKS and YYEKEE (reference sequence). The junction had 5 bases not matched to a gene; V was cut back by 5 bases and J by 1 base. The CDR3 loop is CASSRGQHNYGYTF. Here the CDR3 DNA reads TGTGCCAGCAGTCGGGGACAGCATAACTATGGCTACACCTTC.

This clone was seen at least ten times. The CDR3 protein is CASSTGQSYGYTF. CDR3 in DNA: TGTGCCAGCTCAACGGGACAGAGCTATGGCTACACCTTC. The rearrangement joins TRBV18 to TRBJ1-2; 7 positions match TRBD1. CDR3 length: 13 amino acids. CDR1 KGHSH and CDR2 LQKENI come from the germline V gene. Germline trimming cut 5 bases from V and 4 bases from J; bases unmatched to any gene: 4. Full variable domain (outside the CDR3, taken from reference TRBV18 and TRBJ1-2): NAGVMQNPRHLVRRRGQEARLRCSPMKGHSHVYWYRQLPEEGLKFMVYLQKENIIDESGMPKERFSAEFPKEGPSILRIQQVVRGDSAAYFCASSTGQSYGYTFGSGTRLTVV.

This clone is medium-sized by share. This rearrangement joins TRBV5-1 to TRBJ1-5; 9 nucleotides match TRBD1. Looked up from germline, CDR1 is SGHRS and CDR2 is YFSETQ. This CDR3 contains 15 residues. Trimming removed 1 base from V and 4 bases from J; junction bases left unmatched: 3. The DNA for the CDR3 is TGCGCCAGCAGCTTGTGGACAGGGGAGAATCAGCCCCAGCATTTT. This translates into CASSLWTGENQPQHF.

The chain couples TRBV25-1 to TRBJ1-1; 7 bases match TRBD1. The CDR3 runs 15 residues. CDR1 MGHDK and CDR2 SYGVNS come from the germline V gene. The trim removed 2 bases at V and 3 bases at J, leaving 6 bases unmatched. In nucleotides, the CDR3 is TGTGCCAGCAGTGAAGAGGGGGCGCATGACACTGAAGCTTTCTTT. It translates to CASSEEGAHDTEAFF.

V gene TRBV19 combines with J gene TRBJ2-1; possibly TRBD2 for D (6 bases). CDR3 length: 13 residues. Per the germline V gene, CDR1 is LNHDA and CDR2 is SQIVND (reference sequence). V lost 3 bases, J lost 9 bases, and 12 bases lay in between. The CDR3 loop is CASSINSEGEQFF. CDR3 coding DNA: TGTGCCAGTAGTATTAATTCGGAGGGTGAGCAGTTCTTC.

The gene calls are TRBV5-1 and TRBJ1-4, with D tentatively TRBD1 (5 bases). The V end lost 2 bases, the J end lost 3 bases, and 17 bases lay between the germline ends. The CDR3 has 17 residues. Germline V gene sequence: CDR1 SGHRS, CDR2 YFSETQ. CDR3 loop: CASSLGGANPANEKLFF. CDR3 nucleotides: TGCGCCAGCAGCTTAGGAGGGGCAAACCCGGCTAATGAAAAACTGTTTTTT.

In the case of this clone: Other DNA sequences of this sample code for an identical CDR3. This chain connects TRBV7-2 to TRBJ2-2; D is possibly TRBD1 (6 bases). V lost 2 bases and J lost 4, with 11 bases in between. Germline V lookup: CDR1 SGHTA, CDR2 FQGNSA. The CDR3 runs 15 residues. The CDR3 coding sequence is TGTGCCAGCAGCTTAAAACAGGGCGGCACCGGGGAGCTGTTTTTT. It translates to CASSLKQGGTGELFF.

This sequence joins TRBV6-5 and TRBJ2-3, with TRBD1 identical over 9 bases. The CDR3 length is 14 residues. V gave up 6 bases and J gave up 6 bases; unmatched junction bases: 7. The germline V gene encodes CDR1 MNHEY and CDR2 SVGAGI. In DNA, the CDR3 is TGTGCCAGCAGCCTCGACAGGGGGTTGGATACGCAGTATTTT. Encoded protein: CASSLDRGLDTQYF.

Sample share makes this clone medium-sized. The sample carries other DNA sequences with the same CDR3. The rearrangement links TRBV6-5 to TRBJ1-3; TRBD1 is a possible D gene (5 bases). In germline, CDR1 is MNHEY, CDR2 SVGAGI. V lost 6 bases and J lost 1, with 7 bases in between. CDR3 length: 13 amino acids. The CDR3 is CASRAGSGNTIYF. The CDR3 DNA is TGTGCCAGCAGGGCAGGGTCTGGAAACACCATATATTTT.

J is TRBJ2-1 and V is TRBV19; 16 positions agree with TRBD2. There are 16 residues in the CDR3. The germline gives CDR1 LNHDA, CDR2 SQIVND (reference sequence). V gave up 5 bases and J gave up 6 bases; unmatched junction bases: 4. DNA for the CDR3: TGTGCCAGTAGTCCCGGGACTAGCGGGGGGGGCAATGAGCAGTTCTTC. It specifies CASSPGTSGGGNEQFF. The whole variable domain, filled in from reference TRBV19 and TRBJ2-1, reads DGGITQSPKYLFRKEGQNVTLSCEQNLNHDAMYWYRQDPGQGLRLIYYSQIVNDFQKGDIAEGYSVSREKKESFPLTVTSAQKNPTAFYLCASSPGTSGGGNEQFFGPGTRLTVL.

The chain employs TRBV5-1 and TRBJ2-5, with 16 bases matching TRBD2. The length of the CDR3 is 17 residues. The germline V gene encodes CDR1 SGHRS and CDR2 YFSETQ. V shed 3 bases, J shed 5 bases, and the junction held 7 bases outside the gene matches. CDR3 sequence (DNA): TGCGCCAGCAGCTCAGGGACTAGCGGGGGGGCCTGGGAGACCCAGTACTTC. It specifies CASSSGTSGGAWETQYF. Filled out from reference TRBV5-1 and TRBJ2-5, the complete variable domain reads KAGVTQTPRYLIKTRGQQVTLSCSPISGHRSVSWYQQTPGQGLQFLFEYFSETQRNKGNFPGRFSGRQFSNSRSEMNVSTLELGDSALYLCASSSGTSGGAWETQYFGPGTRLLVL.

The chain is built from TRBV6-1 and TRBJ1-2; D unclear. Germline CDR1 reads MNHNS; CDR2 reads SASEGT. The CDR3 contains 14 residues. Trimming took off 1 base at V and 5 bases at J, with 11 bases between the two ends. The CDR3 reads CASSEVTYSYGYTF. CDR3 bases: TGTGCCAGCAGTGAAGTAACTTACTCATATGGCTACACCTTC.

The chain joins TRBV20-1 to TRBJ2-3, with 13 bases matching TRBD2. Per germline, CDR1 DFQATT and CDR2 SNEGSKA (reference sequence). With V trimmed by 3 bases and J by 6 bases, 6 bases remained unmatched. This CDR3 region has 15 residues. The CDR3 bases are TGCAGTGCTAGTCGGGGACTAGCGGGGACGGATACGCAGTATTTT. It yields the protein CSASRGLAGTDTQYF.

This clone was recorded a few times. The chain has TRBV24-1 and TRBJ1-2; D possibly corresponds to TRBD1 (6 bases). The CDR3 extends over 14 amino acids. Deletions cut 3 bases from V and 3 bases from J, with 10 bases between. The germline CDR1 and CDR2 sequences are KGHDR and SFDVKD. Here the CDR3 reads CATSDEDRYYGYTF. DNA of the CDR3: TGTGCCACCAGTGATGAAGACAGGTACTATGGCTACACCTTC.

This chain joins TRBV30 and TRBJ2-7; 7 bases agree with TRBD1. Germline CDR1 and CDR2: GTSNPN and SVGIG (reference sequence). Trimming at V came to 7 bases and at J to 2 bases, leaving 11 bases not matched to a gene. CDR3 size: 14 residues. CDR3 DNA sequence: TGTGCCTTAAGCCCGACAGGGCCAACCTACGAGCAGTACTTC. As protein: CALSPTGPTYEQYF.

V is TRBV5-1 and J is TRBJ2-2; TRBD2 agrees at 7 bases. Trimming took 1 base from V and 7 from J; bases not matched to a gene: 4. The germline CDR1 and CDR2 sequences are SGHRS and YFSETQ. The CDR3 consists of 14 residues. The CDR3 is CASSLTSVVGELFF. For the CDR3, the DNA is TGCGCCAGCAGCTTGACTAGCGTAGTCGGGGAGCTGTTTTTT. The whole variable domain, filled in from reference TRBV5-1 and TRBJ2-2, reads KAGVTQTPRYLIKTRGQQVTLSCSPISGHRSVSWYQQTPGQGLQFLFEYFSETQRNKGNFPGRFSGRQFSNSRSEMNVSTLELGDSALYLCASSLTSVVGELFFGEGSRLTVL.

J is TRBJ1-6 and V is TRBV27; 7 bases map to TRBD1. Germline V lookup: CDR1 MNHEY, CDR2 SMNVEV (reference sequence). The ends lost 5 bases at V and 2 bases at J; junction bases unmatched: 9. The CDR3 has 17 residues. CDR3: CASSMISGGAYNSPLHF. CDR3 nucleotides: TGTGCCAGCAGTATGATATCAGGGGGAGCCTATAATTCACCCCTCCACTTT.

The chain recombines TRBV6-5 with TRBJ1-1; D not certain. V was shortened by 6 bases and J by 1 base, with 9 bases between the two germline ends. Germline V CDR1 and CDR2: MNHEY, SVGAGI. The CDR3 spans 13 residues. CDR3 DNA sequence: TGTGCCAGCAGCTATACCGGGAACACTGAAGCTTTCTTT. It yields the protein CASSYTGNTEAFF.

In this sample, this clone turned up many times. The chain joins TRBV15 to TRBJ2-7; 7 nucleotides align to TRBD1. Germline V gene sequence: CDR1 LNHNV, CDR2 YYDKDF (reference sequence). J gave up 2 bases and V 8 bases, and 6 bases lay outside the gene matches. The CDR3 has 13 residues. CDR3 sequence (DNA): TGTGCCACCCGACGTGGGACAGCCTACGAGCAGTACGTC. It specifies CATRRGTAYEQYV.

This clone was recorded a few times. The chain's CDR3 is CASSQVGASLNTEAFF. DNA for the CDR3: TGCGCCAGCAGCCAAGTGGGGGCATCATTGAACACTGAAGCTTTCTTT. This chain uses TRBV4-1 with TRBJ1-1; perhaps TRBD1 as D (6 bases). CDR1 is MGHRA, CDR2 YSYEKL, per germline. The CDR3 runs to 16 residues. V shed 1 base and J shed 0 bases, with 12 bases lying between them.

The gene calls are TRBV5-6 and TRBJ1-5; D call uncertain. V lost 3 bases to trimming and J lost 0 bases, with 13 bases between them. Germline CDR1 reads SGHDT; CDR2 reads YYEEEE. There are 16 residues in the CDR3. CDR3 nucleotides: TGTGCCAGCAGCTCCCTAGTTGCGGGTAGCAATCAGCCCCAGCATTTT. Translated: CASSSLVAGSNQPQHF.